Listed here are 15 T cell receptor beta chains from one sample, sequenced in a study of T cell responses to AZD1222 COVID-19 vaccine. The data were produced by immunoSEQ multiplex PCR, yet TCRdb's version contains in-frame clones alone and is incomplete. Of about 100,000 clones detected, approximately 91% appear once; the ten largest clones hold over 15%. Sequences were derived from peripheral blood, sampled on day 0 of AZD1222 vaccination. All receptors come from an adult in good health.

The CDR3 sequence is CASSLWANSGNTIYF. As DNA, the CDR3 is TGTGCCAGCAGCTTGTGGGCAAACTCTGGAAACACCATATATTTT. This chain joins TRBV5-5 and TRBJ1-3, with D unclear. The CDR3 is 15 amino acids. Deletions cut 1 base from V and 0 bases from J, with 8 bases between. CDR1 SGHKS and CDR2 YYEKEE come from the germline V gene (reference sequence).

This chain uses TRBV11-2 with TRBJ2-4; 8 bases map to TRBD1. This CDR3 is 14 amino acids long. Germline loops: CDR1 SGHAT, CDR2 FQNNGV. V dropped 1 base and J dropped 6; count of bases not matched to a gene: 2. The CDR3 spells CASSLGQGANIQYF. DNA of the CDR3: TGTGCCAGCAGCTTAGGGCAGGGGGCAAACATTCAGTACTTC.

V is TRBV12-3 or TRBV12-4 and J is TRBJ1-5; 8 bases are a match to TRBD1. The CDR3 loop spans 13 amino acids. The V gene end was trimmed by 6 bases and the J gene end by 13 bases; junction bases not matched to a gene: 11. CDR3 sequence reads: CASSRIQGASQHF. For the CDR3, the DNA is TGTGCCAGCAGCCGGATTCAGGGGGCCTCGCAGCATTTT.

The V and J genes are TRBV12-3 or TRBV12-4 and TRBJ2-7, with 9 positions matching TRBD1. This CDR3 is 13 amino acids long. The trim removed 10 bases at V and 6 bases at J, leaving 10 bases unmatched. The CDR3 spells CATSRDRVSEQYF. The DNA of the CDR3 is TGTGCCACCTCACGGGACAGGGTATCCGAGCAGTACTTC.

This chain joins TRBV3-1 (or the pseudogene TRBV3-2) and TRBJ2-1, with a tentative D call TRBD2 (6 bases). Per the germline V gene, CDR1 is LGHDT and CDR2 is YNNKEL (reference sequence). Trimming cost V 3 bases and J 5 bases, with 11 bases left between them. The CDR3 totals 14 residues. CDR3 sequence (DNA): TGTGCCAGCAGCCATAGGGAGGTAGACAATGAGCAGTTCTTC. Translated: CASSHREVDNEQFF.

The CDR3 spells CASSQGQGAFYEQFF. Written as DNA, the CDR3 is TGTGCCAGCAGCCAGGGACAGGGGGCTTTCTATGAGCAGTTCTTC. This chain joins TRBV5-4 and TRBJ2-1; 12 positions match TRBD1. With V trimmed by 4 bases and J by 8 bases, 7 bases remained unmatched. Germline loops: CDR1 SGHNT, CDR2 YYREEE (reference sequence). The CDR3 contains 15 residues.

This rearrangement joins TRBV9 to TRBJ1-2; D is possibly TRBD1 (6 bases). The CDR3 is made up of 13 amino acids. Germline CDR1 reads SGDLS; CDR2 reads YYNGEE. The V end lost 1 base, the J end lost 10 bases, and 14 bases lay between the germline ends. CDR3 in amino acids: CASSVSKGDDYTF. The CDR3 region has the DNA TGTGCCAGCAGCGTATCAAAGGGGGATGACTACACCTTC.

This clone was counted between two and nine times. J is TRBJ1-1 and V is TRBV5-4; no definite D call. V was clipped by 0 bases and J by 1 base, with 10 bases between them. This CDR3 spans 15 amino acids. CDR1 and CDR2 (germline): SGHNT, YYREEE (reference sequence). This CDR3 reads CASSLVVGKNTEAFF. The CDR3 DNA is TGTGCCAGCAGCTTGGTGGTGGGGAAGAACACTGAAGCTTTCTTT.

This clone was picked up one time. The rearrangement links TRBV6-5 to TRBJ2-1; 12 bases fit TRBD2. Germline loops: CDR1 MNHEY, CDR2 SVGAGI. V lost 0 bases, J lost 10 bases, and 7 bases stayed unmatched. The CDR3 is made up of 16 amino acids. The CDR3 spells CASSYSSLAGGPEQFF. As DNA, the CDR3 is TGTGCCAGCAGTTACTCTTCGCTAGCGGGAGGGCCGGAGCAGTTCTTC.

V and J are TRBV14 and TRBJ2-3; the D gene could be TRBD1 or TRBD2 (5 bases each). The CDR3 length is 17 residues. The V end was cut by 4 bases, the J end by 4 bases, with 21 bases between. Germline values: CDR1 SGHDN, CDR2 FVKESK. CDR3 coding DNA: TGTGCCAGCAGCCCTCTCCGAAGCAGGGAGATCGCAGATACGCAGTATTTT. Translation: CASSPLRSREIADTQYF.

CDR3 region: CASGDPGLYEQYF. As DNA, the CDR3 is TGTGCCAGCGGAGATCCTGGACTTTACGAGCAGTACTTC. The gene calls are TRBV2 and TRBJ2-7; the D gene is possibly TRBD2 (5 bases). The CDR3 contains 13 residues. Germline lookup yields CDR1 SNHLY and CDR2 FYNNEI. Trimming took 8 bases from V and 4 from J, leaving 15 bases between them.

The V and J genes are TRBV11-2 and TRBJ1-2, with D hard to call. V gave up 4 bases and J gave up 6 bases, with 15 bases separating them. Germline CDR1 reads SGHAT; CDR2 reads FQNNGV. The CDR3 length is 14 residues. Here the CDR3 reads CASSSYRQGHGYTF. For the CDR3, the DNA is TGTGCCAGCAGCTCCTATCGACAAGGACATGGCTACACCTTC.

The table lists this clone with a few counts. V usage is TRBV5-1 and J usage is TRBJ2-7, with a tentative D call TRBD1 (6 bases). V lost 4 bases and J 0 bases, leaving 17 bases between the germline ends. From germline, CDR1 is SGHRS and CDR2 YFSETQ. The CDR3 is 16 amino acids. The CDR3 DNA follows: TGCGCCAGCAGCCGAACGACAGGTATTCTCTCCTACGAGCAGTACTTC. It translates to CASSRTTGILSYEQYF.

The gene calls are TRBV30 and TRBJ2-5; TRBD2 aligns across 11 bases. J gave up 9 bases and V 7 bases, and 16 bases lay outside the gene matches. This CDR3 is 15 amino acids long. CDR1 GTSNPN and CDR2 SVGIG come from the germline V gene (reference sequence). CDR3 bases: TGTGCCTTCCCGCTGACTAGCGGGGACACCGGTTCCCAGTACTTC. It yields the protein CAFPLTSGDTGSQYF.

This clone is a singleton in its sample. The CDR3 loop is CASSQAFPGRKLFF. In DNA, the CDR3 is TGTGCCAGCAGCCAAGCCTTCCCAGGGCGAAAACTGTTTTTT. J is TRBJ1-4 and V is TRBV3-1 (or the pseudogene TRBV3-2); D is perhaps TRBD1 (5 bases). V lost 1 base to trimming and J lost 10 bases, with 13 bases between them. The CDR3 spans 14 residues. Per the germline V gene, CDR1 is LGHDT and CDR2 is YNNKEL (reference sequence).